This TCR beta chain originates from a study of blood T cell dynamics during melanoma immunotherapy. Time point of the sample: pre-treatment baseline. The data were produced by immunoSEQ multiplex PCR, yet TCRdb's version contains in-frame clones alone and is incomplete. The sample lists 10,000 or so clones; 86% were seen once. The sequencing used blood, collected from a patient treated with checkpoint blockade. This receptor was taken from a human donor with melanoma.

The CDR3 region has the DNA TGTGCCAGCAGCCGCCAGACAGGGGTGAACACCGGGGAGCTGTTTTTT. As protein: CASSRQTGVNTGELFF. The rearrangement links TRBV7-9 to TRBJ2-2, with 8 positions matching TRBD1. This CDR3 has 16 residues. Germline V gene data show CDR1 as SEHNR and CDR2 as FQNEAQ (reference sequence). Losses at the gene ends were 5 bases for V and 1 base for J; bases not matched to a gene: 6.